These 25 T cell receptor beta chains came from one sample sequenced in a study of shared clonotypes between healthy human individuals. Naivety among CD8 cells was defined by CD45RO negativity and positive CCR7 selection, thereby excluding terminally differentiated effector memory CD45RA+ cells. Some clones are missing from TCRdb's copy, which holds only in-frame ones; the method was immunoSEQ multiplex PCR. The table shows under 2,000,000 clones, with approximately 94% occurring only once. Sequenced sample: naive CD8+ T cells sorted from blood. The origin of the receptors is a man aged 18 to 29 in good health.

This clone was detected only once. Distinct nucleotide sequences in the sample also encode this CDR3. The genes are TRBV7-9 and TRBJ2-7, with D uncertain. This CDR3 has 14 residues. Trimming pared 5 bases from V and 2 bases from J, leaving 13 bases between. CDR1 is SEHNR, CDR2 FQNEAQ, per germline (reference sequence). The CDR3 here is CASSPPSRPYEQYF. In DNA, the CDR3 is TGTGCCAGCAGCCCCCCCAGCCGGCCCTACGAGCAGTACTTC.

The chain combines TRBV5-1 with TRBJ2-7; D possibly corresponds to TRBD1 (6 bases). With 7 bases removed from V and 1 base from J, the gap between germline ends came to 21 bases. The germline V gene has CDR1 SGHRS and CDR2 YFSETQ. There are 16 residues in the CDR3. DNA of the CDR3: TGCGCCAGCGGATACACGAGGGGGACACCTTCCTACGAGCAGTACTTC. This translates into CASGYTRGTPSYEQYF.

The chain recombines TRBV2 with TRBJ2-3; no clear D gene. Germline loops: CDR1 SNHLY, CDR2 FYNNEI. The CDR3 consists of 11 residues. V was clipped by 9 bases and J by 3 bases, with 7 bases between them. The CDR3: CASGDTDTQYF. The CDR3 nucleotides are TGTGCCAGTGGGGATACAGATACGCAGTATTTT.

The rearrangement uses TRBV4-2 and TRBJ2-7; TRBD1 agrees at 8 bases. Germline trimming cut 3 bases from V and 3 bases from J; bases unmatched to any gene: 7. CDR1 is LGHNA, CDR2 YNFKEQ, per germline. The CDR3 extends over 15 amino acids. The CDR3 spells CASSQLQGDYYEQYF. For the CDR3, the DNA is TGTGCCAGCAGCCAGCTACAGGGGGATTACTACGAGCAGTACTTC.

The V gene is TRBV7-9, the J gene TRBJ2-1, with 11 bases that match TRBD2. The CDR3 extends over 15 amino acids. Trimming at V came to 4 bases and at J to 3 bases, leaving 2 bases not matched to a gene. Germline assignment: CDR1 SEHNR and CDR2 FQNEAQ (reference sequence). The CDR3 DNA reads as TGTGCCAGCAGCTCGACTAGCGGGGTCTACAATGAGCAGTTCTTC. Its translation is CASSSTSGVYNEQFF.

The chain uses TRBV9 and TRBJ2-5, with TRBD2 identical over 7 bases. Germline CDR1 reads SGDLS; CDR2 reads YYNGEE. Unmatched junction bases numbered 8, after V lost 6 bases and J lost 3 bases. The CDR3 sequence is 14 residues long. The CDR3 coding sequence is TGTGCCAGCAATTCGGAGGGAGGGGAAGAGACCCAGTACTTC. It encodes CASNSEGGEETQYF.

The chain uses TRBV27 and TRBJ2-3; TRBD1 matches 10 bases. V dropped 6 bases and J dropped 4; count of bases not matched to a gene: 7. The CDR3 contains 15 residues. Per the germline V gene, CDR1 is MNHEY and CDR2 is SMNVEV (reference sequence). The CDR3 DNA sequence: TGTGCCAGCAGCACCCTCGGACAGGGGGCAGATACGCAGTATTTT. Protein: CASSTLGQGADTQYF.

The genes are TRBV10-1 and TRBJ2-5; possibly TRBD1 for D (6 bases). Trimming cost V 3 bases and J 1 base, with 12 bases left between them. From germline, CDR1 is WNHNN and CDR2 SYGVQD (reference sequence). The CDR3 has 15 amino acids. The CDR3 DNA reads as TGCGCCAGCAGTGAAACCGGGACACCCCAAGAGACCCAGTACTTC. Its protein is CASSETGTPQETQYF.

The chain employs TRBV30 and TRBJ1-1; possibly TRBD1 for D (6 bases). This CDR3 is 12 amino acids long. CDR1 GTSNPN and CDR2 SVGIG come from the germline V gene (reference sequence). Trimming took off 8 bases at V and 4 bases at J, with 14 bases between the two ends. The CDR3 spells CAGVRDTTEAFF. CDR3 sequence (DNA): TGTGCCGGGGTCCGGGACACCACTGAAGCTTTCTTT.

CDR3 nucleotide sequence: TGTGCCAGCAGCTTACAACAGGGGATGAACACTGAAGCTTTCTTT. Translation gives CASSLQQGMNTEAFF. The V call is TRBV7-9, the J call TRBJ1-1; 7 bases match TRBD1. CDR3 length equals 15 residues. V trimming: 2 bases; J trimming: 0 bases; junction bases outside the gene matches: 3. The germline gives CDR1 SEHNR, CDR2 FQNEAQ (reference sequence).

The rearrangement links TRBV5-1 to TRBJ2-3; tentative D call: TRBD1 (5 bases). The CDR3 loop spans 14 amino acids. Germline V gives CDR1 SGHRS, CDR2 YFSETQ. Trimming stripped 6 bases from V and 2 bases from J, with 13 bases between. CDR3 in amino acids: CASTPQGNTDTQYF. In DNA, the CDR3 is TGCGCCAGCACCCCTCAGGGCAACACAGATACGCAGTATTTT.

V gene TRBV6-1 combines with J gene TRBJ1-4, with 10 bases aligning to TRBD1. The CDR3 totals 13 residues. The V segment lost 6 bases and the J segment 8 bases; nucleotides outside the gene matches: 3. Germline V CDR1 and CDR2: MNHNS, SASEGT. In DNA form, the CDR3 reads TGTGCCAGCAGGGGACAGGGGCAAGAAAAACTGTTTTTT. Its translation is CASRGQGQEKLFF.

This rearrangement joins TRBV13 to TRBJ2-3, with TRBD1 matching over 7 bases. The CDR3 covers 17 residues. V lost 0 bases to trimming and J lost 3 bases; unmatched junction nucleotides: 9. Germline-derived CDR1 and CDR2 are PRHDT and FYEKMQ (reference sequence). The CDR3 DNA follows: TGTGCCAGCAGCTTAGGCGGGGACAGCAAGCTTACAGATACGCAGTATTTT. It encodes CASSLGGDSKLTDTQYF.

The genes are TRBV7-6 and TRBJ1-4; D unclear. The CDR3 is 15 amino acids. Trimming removed 5 bases from V and 0 bases from J, with 10 bases in between. The germline V gene encodes CDR1 SGHVS and CDR2 FNYEAQ. The CDR3 DNA reads TGTGCCAGCAGCCCCACGCATGCAACTAATGAAAAACTGTTTTTT. Protein: CASSPTHATNEKLFF.

This chain connects TRBV5-4 to TRBJ1-2, with 8 bases lining up with TRBD1. The length of the CDR3 is 13 residues. J lost 8 bases, V lost 2 bases, and 5 bases had no gene match. Per the germline V gene, CDR1 is SGHNT and CDR2 is YYREEE (reference sequence). The CDR3 DNA is TGTGCCAGCAGCTTACAGGGGGGCGCGGGCTACACCTTC. Its protein product is CASSLQGGAGYTF.

This chain connects TRBV5-6 to TRBJ2-5; TRBD2 matches 9 bases. The CDR3 runs to 16 residues. V trimming: 1 base; J trimming: 0 bases; junction bases outside the gene matches: 4. The germline gives CDR1 SGHDT, CDR2 YYEEEE. The CDR3 DNA reads TGTGCCAGCAGCTTGCTAGCGGGGTCGTACCAAGAGACCCAGTACTTC. This gives the protein CASSLLAGSYQETQYF.

This clone was seen a single time. The V call is TRBV7-9, the J call TRBJ1-1, with D perhaps matching TRBD1 (6 bases). The V gene lost 6 bases and the J gene lost 9 bases, with 23 bases spanning the gap. This CDR3 has 15 residues. The germline V gene has CDR1 SEHNR and CDR2 FQNEAQ (reference sequence). The CDR3 is CASSSTGTSLGKAFF. Here the CDR3 DNA reads TGTGCCAGCAGTTCCACCGGGACAAGCCTAGGTAAAGCTTTCTTT.

The V and J genes are TRBV9 and TRBJ2-2; D tentatively fits TRBD1 or TRBD2 (5 bases each). Trimming left V 3 bases short and J 1 base short, with 13 bases between. CDR1 is SGDLS, CDR2 YYNGEE, per germline. The CDR3 is made up of 16 amino acids. CDR3 amino acids: CASSAWDGLNTGELFF. CDR3 sequence (DNA): TGTGCCAGCAGCGCATGGGACGGCCTGAACACCGGGGAGCTGTTTTTT. Filled out from reference TRBV9 and TRBJ2-2, the complete variable domain reads DSGVTQTPKHLITATGQRVTLRCSPRSGDLSVYWYQQSLDQGLQFLIQYYNGEERAKGNILERFSAQQFPDLHSELNLSSLELGDSALYFCASSAWDGLNTGELFFGEGSRLTVL.

Concerning this clone: The sample contains more than one DNA sequence encoding this CDR3. The chain has TRBV19 and TRBJ2-1; 8 nucleotides line up with TRBD1. This CDR3 has 14 amino acids. V lost 8 bases, J lost 0 bases, and 3 bases stayed unmatched. Germline V lookup: CDR1 LNHDA, CDR2 SQIVND (reference sequence). The CDR3 bases are TGTGCCAGTCGAACAGGGGGCTCCTACAATGAGCAGTTCTTC. Translation: CASRTGGSYNEQFF.

This clone has only one observation. The chain uses TRBV27 and TRBJ2-6, with D unresolved. Germline V gene data show CDR1 as MNHEY and CDR2 as SMNVEV (reference sequence). Trimming took 3 bases from V and 3 from J, leaving 3 bases between them. The CDR3 is 13 residues long. The CDR3 DNA sequence: TGTGCCAGCAGTTTCTTTGGGGCCAACGTCCTGACTTTC. Translated, it gives CASSFFGANVLTF. Together with reference TRBV27 and TRBJ2-6, the CDR3 gives the full variable domain: EAQVTQNPRYLITVTGKKLTVTCSQNMNHEYMSWYRQDPGLGLRQIYYSMNVEVTDKGDVPEGYKVSRKEKRNFPLILESPSPNQTSLYFCASSFFGANVLTFGAGSRLTVL.

The chain uses TRBV27 and TRBJ1-1, with D unclear. The CDR3 has 15 amino acids. Trimming removed 1 base from V and 1 base from J, with 10 bases in between. Per the germline V gene, CDR1 is MNHEY and CDR2 is SMNVEV (reference sequence). For the CDR3, the DNA is TGTGCCAGCAGTTTATGGCCGGGTTCGAACACTGAAGCTTTCTTT. It codes for CASSLWPGSNTEAFF.

The chain joins TRBV29-1 to TRBJ1-1, with D perhaps matching TRBD1 (6 bases). V was shortened by 6 bases and J by 4 bases, with 18 bases between the two germline ends. Germline CDR1 reads SQVTM; CDR2 reads ANQGSEA. This CDR3 comprises 14 residues. The CDR3, as DNA: TGCAGCGTCCAGGGAGAACAGGGAGGCACTGAAGCTTTCTTT. This codes for CSVQGEQGGTEAFF.

The rearrangement links TRBV28 to TRBJ1-6, with 7 positions matching TRBD1. Trimming removed 6 bases from V and 6 bases from J; junction bases left unmatched: 5. This CDR3 is built from 14 residues. Germline loops: CDR1 MDHEN, CDR2 SYDVKM. The CDR3 is CASRPDRPNSPLHF. In DNA form, the CDR3 reads TGTGCCAGCAGGCCGGACAGGCCTAATTCACCCCTCCACTTT.

This clone was counted once. This chain uses TRBV6-5 with TRBJ2-7, with TRBD2 identical over 8 bases. From germline, CDR1 is MNHEY and CDR2 SVGAGI. CDR3 size: 14 residues. V gave up 2 bases and J gave up 5 bases; unmatched junction bases: 5. In nucleotides, the CDR3 is TGTGCCAGCAGTTACAGCGGGAGCTTCGACGAGCAGTACTTC. It specifies CASSYSGSFDEQYF.

V gene TRBV19 combines with J gene TRBJ2-7; 12 bases map to TRBD2. Germline CDR1 LNHDA, CDR2 SQIVND (reference sequence). With 4 bases clipped from V and 2 bases from J, the junction kept 3 bases outside the gene matches. The CDR3 contains 15 residues. CDR3 sequence: CASSTLAGGTYEQYF. The CDR3 DNA follows: TGTGCCAGTAGTACACTAGCGGGGGGTACCTACGAGCAGTACTTC.